The 17 T cell receptor beta chains in this list originate from one sample, sequenced in a study of beta chain features in type 1 diabetes. The study reverse transcribed the entire isolated RNA, so it sequenced expressed TCRB transcripts. The table came from immunoSEQ multiplex PCR; TCRdb's copy has only in-frame clones and leaves some out. The sample includes hundreds of thousands of clones, 14% seen only once; the top ten take about 0.017%. For these TCRs, the target antigens are not known. Regarding the study as a whole: Moderate yet significant TCRB CDR3 shortening was seen in Type 1 diabetes patients in all four CD4+ subsets.

Material for sequencing was naive CD4+ T cells from blood. All receptors come from a man aged 25 to 40 with type 1 diabetes.

The chain joins TRBV29-1 to TRBJ2-7; D possibly corresponds to TRBD2 (5 bases). V lost 8 bases to trimming and J lost 3 bases, with 29 bases between them. CDR1 is SQVTM, CDR2 ANQGSEA, per germline. The CDR3 is 17 amino acids. This CDR3 reads CSNKREWPSKPIYEQYF. In DNA, the CDR3 is TGCAGCAATAAGAGGGAGTGGCCTTCCAAACCTATCTACGAGCAGTACTTC.

This chain connects TRBV28 to TRBJ2-7; D call uncertain. The germline V and J ends were trimmed by 7 bases and 3 bases, with 10 bases remaining between them. The CDR3 spans 12 residues. The V gene's germline CDR1 is MDHEN and CDR2 SYDVKM. CDR3 sequence (DNA): TGTGCCAGCACCTCGTCTAACTACGAGCAGTACTTC. Translation: CASTSSNYEQYF.

This clone turned up a few times. The chain carries TRBV7-9 and TRBJ2-7, with 8 bases that match TRBD2. CDR3 length: 15 amino acids. The junction had 10 bases not matched to a gene; V was cut back by 6 bases and J by 3 bases. Per germline, CDR1 SEHNR and CDR2 FQNEAQ (reference sequence). In DNA, the CDR3 is TGTGCCAGCAGTTTTGGCGGGACTAGTAACTACGAGCAGTACTTC. This codes for CASSFGGTSNYEQYF.

The V call is TRBV2, the J call TRBJ1-1; D is perhaps TRBD1 (5 bases). CDR1 SNHLY and CDR2 FYNNEI come from the germline V gene. CDR3 length: 13 amino acids. The V end was cut by 3 bases, the J end by 4 bases, with 9 bases between. The DNA for the CDR3 is TGTGCCAGCAGTGAGGGGAGGGGCACTGAAGCTTTCTTT. Amino acid sequence: CASSEGRGTEAFF.

Details on this clone: The identical CDR3 is also encoded by other nucleotide sequences in the sample. V and J are TRBV7-9 and TRBJ2-7, with 10 nucleotides matching TRBD1. The V gene's germline CDR1 is SEHNR and CDR2 FQNEAQ (reference sequence). J gave up 4 bases and V 2 bases, and 14 bases lay outside the gene matches. The CDR3 runs 18 residues. CDR3 in amino acids: CASSLRPPGQGIVYEQYF. CDR3 nucleotide sequence: TGTGCCAGCAGCTTACGACCCCCGGGACAGGGGATCGTGTACGAGCAGTACTTC.

The chain joins TRBV18 to TRBJ2-3, with D uncertain. The germline gives CDR1 KGHSH, CDR2 LQKENI. The CDR3 has 14 amino acids. The V gene lost 5 bases and the J gene lost 3 bases, with 12 bases spanning the gap. The DNA for the CDR3 is TGTGCCAGCTCAGATTCTATAGAAACAGATACGCAGTATTTT. Its protein product is CASSDSIETDTQYF.

This clone was found a few times. The chain joins TRBV4-1 to TRBJ2-1, with 8 positions matching TRBD2. Germline CDR1 and CDR2: MGHRA and YSYEKL. CDR3 length: 14 residues. With 5 bases clipped from V and 8 bases from J, the junction kept 8 bases outside the gene matches. The CDR3 is CASSYPGGIDEQFF. CDR3 sequence (DNA): TGCGCCAGCAGCTATCCGGGAGGGATCGATGAGCAGTTCTTC.

In this sample, this clone turned up once. This chain's CDR3 is CASSQDEQGYGYTF. CDR3 DNA: TGCGCCAGCAGCCAAGATGAACAGGGCTATGGCTACACCTTC. The chain uses TRBV4-3 and TRBJ1-2, with a tentative D call TRBD1 (6 bases). Trimming removed 0 bases at V and 4 bases at J, with 9 bases between. This CDR3 spans 14 amino acids. Germline values: CDR1 LGHNA, CDR2 YSLEER.

This chain uses TRBV7-9 with TRBJ2-3; maybe TRBD1 (6 bases). Germline V CDR1 and CDR2: SEHNR, FQNEAQ (reference sequence). CDR3 size: 13 residues. The ends were cut back, 8 bases at V and 3 bases at J, with 12 bases in the middle. CDR3 DNA sequence: TGTGCCAGCTTAAGGGGGAGAACAGATACGCAGTATTTT. This codes for CASLRGRTDTQYF.

This clone was detected a few times. The chain links TRBV30 to TRBJ2-1; a weak D match, TRBD2 (5 bases). Between the trimmed V and J ends, which lost 2 bases and 10 bases, there was a span of 9 bases. This CDR3 has 11 residues. Germline values: CDR1 GTSNPN, CDR2 SVGIG (reference sequence). The CDR3 is CAWSIWREQFF. The CDR3 bases are TGTGCCTGGAGTATCTGGAGGGAGCAGTTCTTC. Supplemented by reference TRBV30 and TRBJ2-1, the full variable domain reads SQTIHQWPATLVQPVGSPLSLECTVEGTSNPNLYWYRQAAGRGLQLLFYSVGIGQISSEVPQNLSASRPQDRQFILSSKKLLLSDSGFYLCAWSIWREQFFGPGTRLTVL.

The chain couples TRBV28 to TRBJ2-7; D perhaps matches TRBD2 (5 bases). Trimming took off 4 bases at V and 5 bases at J, with 15 bases between the two ends. This CDR3 comprises 14 residues. Germline V CDR1 and CDR2: MDHEN, SYDVKM. The CDR3 DNA reads TGTGCCAGCAGTTCTGCCGGGGTGAAGAACGAGCAGTACTTC. It specifies CASSSAGVKNEQYF.

This chain connects TRBV2 to TRBJ2-5, with D maybe TRBD2 (6 bases). This CDR3 has 14 amino acids. V was clipped by 6 bases and J by 3 bases, with 14 bases between them. CDR1 and CDR2 (germline): SNHLY, FYNNEI. DNA of the CDR3: TGTGCCAGCAGGAGCGGGTCTACCAAAGAGACCCAGTACTTC. It is translated as CASRSGSTKETQYF.

CDR3 nucleotide sequence: TGTGCCAGCAGCCAACGATGGACAGGGGAGAGTGAGCAGTTCTTC. This encodes CASSQRWTGESEQFF. The chain is built from TRBV4-2 and TRBJ2-1; 9 positions match TRBD1. This CDR3 comprises 15 residues. Germline trimming cut 2 bases from V and 9 bases from J; bases unmatched to any gene: 8. The germline gives CDR1 LGHNA, CDR2 YNFKEQ.

V is TRBV30 and J is TRBJ2-5; TRBD2 is a possible D gene (6 bases). CDR1 GTSNPN and CDR2 SVGIG come from the germline V gene (reference sequence). CDR3 length equals 13 residues. Trimming cost V 6 bases and J 7 bases, with 18 bases left between them. Written as DNA, the CDR3 is TGTGCCTGCCGAGGGACTTTCGGGGGGACCCAGTACTTC. This codes for CACRGTFGGTQYF.

The chain has TRBV7-8 and TRBJ2-2, with 8 bases that match TRBD2. CDR1 is SGHVS and CDR2 is FQNEAQ in the germline V gene. The CDR3 totals 16 residues. The junction had 8 bases not matched to a gene; V was cut back by 5 bases and J by 3 bases. Here the CDR3 reads CASSRLSGRDTGELFF. CDR3 in DNA: TGTGCCAGCAGCCGCCTGAGCGGGAGAGACACCGGGGAGCTGTTTTTT. The full variable domain, with the rest looked up from reference TRBV7-8 and TRBJ2-2, is GAGVSQSPRYKVAKRGQDVALRCDPISGHVSLFWYQQALGQGPEFLTYFQNEAQLDKSGLPSDRFFAERPEGSVSTLKIQRTQQEDSAVYLCASSRLSGRDTGELFFGEGSRLTVL.

The gene calls are TRBV28 and TRBJ2-7; possibly TRBD2 for D (6 bases). The CDR3 spans 17 residues. Germline V gives CDR1 MDHEN, CDR2 SYDVKM. Trimming cost V 2 bases and J 0 bases, with 17 bases left between them. The CDR3 loop reads CASSLGGGGRISYEQYF. The CDR3 region has the DNA TGTGCCAGCAGTTTAGGGGGAGGTGGGCGTATCTCCTACGAGCAGTACTTC.

V is TRBV30 and J is TRBJ1-5; D is uncertain. The CDR3 is 14 residues long. The germline V gene encodes CDR1 GTSNPN and CDR2 SVGIG (reference sequence). The germline V and J ends were trimmed by 2 bases and 6 bases, with 14 bases remaining between them. CDR3 protein: CAWSPVATGQPQHF. Written as DNA, the CDR3 is TGTGCCTGGAGTCCAGTAGCCACCGGTCAGCCCCAGCATTTT.